The 9 T cell receptor beta chains below all came from one sample that was sequenced in a study of blood T cell repertoires in COVID-19. Only in-frame clones appear in the TCRdb table, and some are missing; sequencing was by immunoSEQ multiplex PCR. Among some 220,000 clones listed, 75% to 85% were seen once. The sample comprised peripheral blood. These receptors all come from a human donor in a cohort sampled during active COVID-19.

V and J are TRBV30 and TRBJ2-7; a weak D match, TRBD1 (6 bases). The CDR3 runs 14 residues. V lost 4 bases, J lost 1 base, and 14 bases lay in between. Germline CDR1 and CDR2: GTSNPN and SVGIG (reference sequence). The CDR3, as DNA: TGTGCCTGGACCAGGACAGACATATCCTACGAGCAGTACTTC. This sequence encodes CAWTRTDISYEQYF.

This chain connects TRBV5-4 to TRBJ2-1; 12 bases fit TRBD2. Trimming took 10 bases from V and 10 from J; bases not matched to a gene: 9. CDR1 and CDR2 from the germline V gene are SGHNT and YYREEE (reference sequence). The CDR3 has 13 residues. The CDR3 DNA follows: TGTGCCGCTTCACTAGCGGGAGGATCGGAGCAGTTCTTC. It is translated as CAASLAGGSEQFF. The variable domain in full, completed from reference TRBV5-4 and TRBJ2-1, reads ETGVTQSPTHLIKTRGQQVTLRCSSQSGHNTVSWYQQALGQGPQFIFQYYREEENGRGNFPPRFSGLQFPNYSSELNVNALELDDSALYLCAASLAGGSEQFFGPGTRLTVL.

This clone was detected once. The rearrangement joins TRBV29-1 to TRBJ2-2, with D uncertain. Trimming left V 6 bases short and J 4 bases short, with 15 bases between. The germline V gene encodes CDR1 SQVTM and CDR2 ANQGSEA. The CDR3 runs 14 residues. The CDR3 sequence: CSVGKTLSTGELFF. CDR3 sequence (DNA): TGCAGCGTGGGCAAGACTCTCTCCACCGGGGAGCTGTTTTTT.

The V call is TRBV28, the J call TRBJ2-1; 9 bases map to TRBD2. Trimming took 6 bases from V and 7 from J; bases not matched to a gene: 10. Germline V gene data show CDR1 as MDHEN and CDR2 as SYDVKM. This CDR3 has 15 amino acids. CDR3 region: CASRASAGGGNEQFF. CDR3 sequence (DNA): TGTGCCAGCAGAGCCTCAGCGGGGGGTGGTAATGAGCAGTTCTTC.

The V and J genes are TRBV10-1 and TRBJ2-3, with a tentative D call TRBD1 (6 bases). The CDR3 length is 12 residues. In germline, CDR1 is WNHNN, CDR2 SYGVQD (reference sequence). V lost 7 bases and J 2 bases, leaving 7 bases between the germline ends. CDR3 bases: TGCGCCAGCAAGGGGGACACAGATACGCAGTATTTT. This sequence encodes CASKGDTDTQYF.

The chain is built from TRBV11-1 and TRBJ1-1, with D unresolved. The germline gives CDR1 SGHAT, CDR2 FQDESV (reference sequence). The CDR3 extends over 12 amino acids. V gave up 1 base and J gave up 3 bases, with 3 bases separating them. The CDR3 nucleotides are TGTGCCAGCAGCTTAGGAGACACTGAAGCTTTCTTT. Its protein product is CASSLGDTEAFF.

V gene TRBV6-5 combines with J gene TRBJ2-1; 11 bases agree with TRBD2. Looked up from germline, CDR1 is MNHEY and CDR2 is SVGAGI. The V and J ends lost 2 bases and 8 bases, in that order; junction bases with no gene match: 8. The CDR3 loop spans 16 amino acids. CDR3 in amino acids: CASSYPASGRNHEQFF. The CDR3 DNA follows: TGTGCCAGCAGTTACCCCGCTAGCGGGAGGAACCATGAGCAGTTCTTC.

The rearrangement links TRBV19 to TRBJ2-3, with D possibly TRBD2 on 7 matching bases. The germline gives CDR1 LNHDA, CDR2 SQIVND (reference sequence). The CDR3 has 15 amino acids. Trimming left V 5 bases short and J 5 bases short, with 17 bases between. Here the CDR3 reads CASSARGGSVDTQYF. The CDR3 DNA reads as TGTGCCAGTAGTGCTAGGGGGGGTTCGGTAGATACGCAGTATTTT.

This chain uses TRBV23-1 with TRBJ1-3; D uncertain. Being an ORF, TRBV23-1 has a function that is uncertain. V was cut by 1 base and J by 8 bases, with 18 bases left in between. This CDR3 is 16 amino acids long. CDR3 amino acids: CASSQLPNPNEDTIYF. CDR3 nucleotides: TGCGCCAGCAGTCAATTACCCAATCCCAATGAGGACACCATATATTTT.